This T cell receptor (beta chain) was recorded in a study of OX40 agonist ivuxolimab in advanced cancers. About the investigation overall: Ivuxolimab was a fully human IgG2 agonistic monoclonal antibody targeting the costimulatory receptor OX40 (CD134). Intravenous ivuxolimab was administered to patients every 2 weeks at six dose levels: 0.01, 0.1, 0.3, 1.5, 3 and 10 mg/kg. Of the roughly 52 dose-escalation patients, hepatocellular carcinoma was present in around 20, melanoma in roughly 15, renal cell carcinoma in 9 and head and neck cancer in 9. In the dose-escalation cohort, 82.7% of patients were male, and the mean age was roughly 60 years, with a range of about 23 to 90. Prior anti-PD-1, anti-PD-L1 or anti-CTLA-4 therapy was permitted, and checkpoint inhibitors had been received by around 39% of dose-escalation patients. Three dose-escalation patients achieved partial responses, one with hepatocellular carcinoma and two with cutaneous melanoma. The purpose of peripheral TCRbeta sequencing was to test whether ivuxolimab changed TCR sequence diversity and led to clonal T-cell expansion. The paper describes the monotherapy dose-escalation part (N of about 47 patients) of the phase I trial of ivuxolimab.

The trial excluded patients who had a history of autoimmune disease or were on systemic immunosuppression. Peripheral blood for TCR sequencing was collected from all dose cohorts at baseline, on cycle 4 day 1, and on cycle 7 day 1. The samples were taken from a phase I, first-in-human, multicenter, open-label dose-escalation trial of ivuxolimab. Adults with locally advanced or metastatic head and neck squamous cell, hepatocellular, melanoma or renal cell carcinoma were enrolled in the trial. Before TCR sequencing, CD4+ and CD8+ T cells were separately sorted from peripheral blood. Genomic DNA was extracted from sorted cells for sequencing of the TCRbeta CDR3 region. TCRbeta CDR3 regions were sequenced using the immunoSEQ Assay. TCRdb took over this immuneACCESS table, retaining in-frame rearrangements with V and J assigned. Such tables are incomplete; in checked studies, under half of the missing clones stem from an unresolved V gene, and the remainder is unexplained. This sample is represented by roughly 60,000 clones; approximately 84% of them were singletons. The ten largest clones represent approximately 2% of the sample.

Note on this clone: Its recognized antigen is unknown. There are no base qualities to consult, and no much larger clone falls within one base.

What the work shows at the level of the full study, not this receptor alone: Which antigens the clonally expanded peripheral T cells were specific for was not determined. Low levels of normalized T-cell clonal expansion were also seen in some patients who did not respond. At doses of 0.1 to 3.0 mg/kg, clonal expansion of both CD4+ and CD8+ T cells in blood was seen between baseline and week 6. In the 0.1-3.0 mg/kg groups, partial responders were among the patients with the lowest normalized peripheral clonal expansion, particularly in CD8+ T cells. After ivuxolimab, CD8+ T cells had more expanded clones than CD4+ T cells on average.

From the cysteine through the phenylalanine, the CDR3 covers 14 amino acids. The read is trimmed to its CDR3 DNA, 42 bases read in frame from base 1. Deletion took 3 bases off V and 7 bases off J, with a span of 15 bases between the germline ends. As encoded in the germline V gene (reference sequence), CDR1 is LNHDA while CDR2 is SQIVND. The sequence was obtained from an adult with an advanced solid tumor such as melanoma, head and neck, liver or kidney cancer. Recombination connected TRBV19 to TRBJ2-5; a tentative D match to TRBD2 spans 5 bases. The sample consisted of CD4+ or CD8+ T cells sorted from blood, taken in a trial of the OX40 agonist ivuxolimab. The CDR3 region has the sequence CASSMRGRAGTQYF. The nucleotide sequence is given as TGTGCCAGTAGTATGAGAGGAAGGGCGGGGACCCAGTACTTC.